This TCR beta chain appears in the sequencing data of a study of blood T cells in healthy people across ages. Study-wide results and caveats: Naive CD4+ cells and diversity were both higher in long-lived donors than in aged donors.

CDR3 length equals 14 residues. Germline lookup yields CDR1 SEHNR and CDR2 FQNEAQ (reference sequence). V lost 5 bases to trimming and J lost 6 bases; unmatched junction nucleotides: 7. To note about this clonotype: As yet, its antigen is unknown.

Together with a sample-barcoded 5' primer, a J-beta primer mix was included in a second PCR lasting 7 to 11 cycles. TCRdb reanalysed the 5' RACE reads using MiXCR and keeps one entry per CDR3 protein. The sample records around 990,000 distinct CDR3 sequences, around 25% being singletons. These sequences were also reported in another study, on T cells of mothers and their children. This second study notes: The authors used all extracted RNA for cDNA synthesis, at roughly 1.5 ug per 15 ul. Maternal samples each gave over 9.5 million TCR beta CDR3 reads, and child samples approximately 3 million each.

The chain has TRBV7-9 and TRBJ1-5; 7 bases are shared with TRBD1. The sample was blood. The TCR originated in a girl aged 2-9 years in good health. CDR3 sequence: CASSRTGAAQPQHF. CDR3 bases: TGTGCCAGCAGCCGTACAGGGGCCGCTCAGCCCCAGCATTTT.